The 10 T cell receptor beta chains in this list originate from one sample, sequenced in a study of blood T cell repertoires in COVID-19. The method was immunoSEQ multiplex PCR; TCRdb's version includes in-frame clones alone and lacks a portion of them. The sample holds some 220,000 clones, 70% to 85% seen once. Sample: PBMCs or T cells enriched from blood (not recorded which). These receptor sequences come from a woman in her forties with acute COVID-19.

This clone was seen once. The J gene is TRBJ2-1, the V gene TRBV24-1; 11 nucleotides align to TRBD2. After removal of 0 bases from V and 5 bases from J, the junction contained 5 bases not matched to a gene. The V gene's germline CDR1 is KGHDR and CDR2 SFDVKD. CDR3 length: 17 residues. The CDR3 nucleotides read TGTGCCACCAGTGATTTGCCCGGACTAGCGGGTAACAATGAGCAGTTCTTC. This translates into CATSDLPGLAGNNEQFF.

The V and J genes are TRBV7-9 and TRBJ2-7, with D perhaps TRBD1 (6 bases). Trimming pared 5 bases from V and 5 bases from J, leaving 13 bases between. The CDR3 has 13 residues. Germline assignment: CDR1 SEHNR and CDR2 FQNEAQ (reference sequence). DNA of the CDR3: TGTGCCAGCAGCCGGTCATCAGGGGACGAGCAGTACTTC. It translates to CASSRSSGDEQYF.

This clone came up once. CDR3 loop: CASRMGQGNTGELFF. CDR3 coding DNA: TGTGCCAGCAGGATGGGACAGGGCAACACCGGGGAGCTGTTTTTT. The chain has TRBV2 and TRBJ2-2; TRBD1 agrees at 9 bases. V shed 6 bases, J shed 2 bases, and the junction held 4 bases outside the gene matches. CDR1 and CDR2 from the germline V gene are SNHLY and FYNNEI. The CDR3 is 15 residues long.

This chain uses TRBV7-9 with TRBJ2-7; 7 bases agree with TRBD1. Germline trimming cut 1 base from V and 11 bases from J; bases unmatched to any gene: 2. This CDR3 comprises 11 residues. Germline V gene lookup returns CDR1 SEHNR and CDR2 FQNEAQ (reference sequence). The CDR3 DNA reads as TGTGCCAGCAGCTTAGGAGGGACAGAGTACTTC. Translating gives CASSLGGTEYF.

The chain couples TRBV29-1 to TRBJ1-5; a possible D gene is TRBD1 (5 bases). This CDR3 region has 18 residues. V gave up 0 bases and J gave up 0 bases, with 18 bases separating them. Germline loops: CDR1 SQVTM, CDR2 ANQGSEA. Here the CDR3 reads CSVEEGLGLGVSNQPQHF. Here the CDR3 DNA reads TGCAGCGTTGAAGAGGGGTTGGGATTAGGGGTTAGCAATCAGCCCCAGCATTTT.

The V call is TRBV27, the J call TRBJ2-5; 10 positions match TRBD1. The CDR3 length is 17 residues. V dropped 5 bases and J dropped 5; count of bases not matched to a gene: 14. CDR1 is MNHEY, CDR2 SMNVEV, per germline (reference sequence). CDR3 coding DNA: TGTGCCAGCAGTCCCGGGACAGGGGTTGGTATTGTGGAGACCCAGTACTTC. This gives the protein CASSPGTGVGIVETQYF.

The V gene is TRBV30, the J gene TRBJ1-1; no definite D call. Germline CDR1 and CDR2: GTSNPN and SVGIG (reference sequence). Trimming stripped 0 bases from V and 1 base from J, with 6 bases between. The CDR3 has 13 amino acids. The CDR3 spells CAWSVSRNTEAFF. Here the CDR3 DNA reads TGTGCCTGGAGTGTGTCGCGGAACACTGAAGCTTTCTTT. Full variable domain (rest looked up from reference TRBV30 and TRBJ1-1): SQTIHQWPATLVQPVGSPLSLECTVEGTSNPNLYWYRQAAGRGLQLLFYSVGIGQISSEVPQNLSASRPQDRQFILSSKKLLLSDSGFYLCAWSVSRNTEAFFGQGTRLTVV.

The chain recombines TRBV28 with TRBJ1-1; no definite D call. Trimming removed 8 bases from V and 0 bases from J, with 10 bases in between. CDR3 length: 13 amino acids. The germline gives CDR1 MDHEN, CDR2 SYDVKM. The CDR3 sequence: CASFLSLNTEAFF. In DNA, the CDR3 is TGTGCCAGCTTTTTGAGCTTGAACACTGAAGCTTTCTTT.

The chain joins TRBV19 to TRBJ1-3; unclear D gene. Trimming cost V 3 bases and J 3 bases, with 3 bases left between them. The CDR3 loop spans 12 amino acids. CDR1 is LNHDA, CDR2 SQIVND, per germline (reference sequence). Written as DNA, the CDR3 is TGTGCCAGTAGTATCGGTGGAAACACCATATATTTT. Protein sequence: CASSIGGNTIYF.

The chain links TRBV21-1 to TRBJ2-2; whether TRBD2, the table's D call, matches the DNA was not checked. TRBV21-1 is an annotated pseudogene. This CDR3 spans 17 amino acids. The DNA of the CDR3 is TGTGCCAGCAGCAAAGTCGGGGGGATCCCGAACACCGGGGAGCTGTTTTTT. Its translation: CASSKVGGIPNTGELFF.